This T cell receptor (beta chain) was found in a study of blood T cells in healthy people across ages. Study-wide findings and caveats: Relative to aged donors, long-lived donors carried more naive CD4+ cells and displayed higher diversity.

It was with a sample-barcoded 5' primer and a J-beta primer mix that a second PCR of about 6 to 12 cycles was run. Every cDNA was tagged by a template-switch adaptor with 12 random nucleotides. TCRdb re-analysed the 5' RACE reads in MiXCR, keeping a single row per CDR3 protein. The sample consists of about 680,000 distinct CDR3 sequences, 49% of them appearing once. This clonotype was observed at least ten times. Its antigen is unidentified. This CDR3 has 15 amino acids. V lost 0 bases and J 3 bases, leaving 9 bases between the germline ends. Germline-derived CDR1 and CDR2 are LGHNA and YSLEER. The receptor was isolated from a woman aged 55 to 70 in good health. The sequenced sample was blood. The genes are TRBV4-3 and TRBJ2-1; no reliable D call. DNA for the CDR3: TGCGCCAGCAGCCAAGATCAATCTTTCTACAATGAGCAGTTCTTC. Its protein is CASSQDQSFYNEQFF.